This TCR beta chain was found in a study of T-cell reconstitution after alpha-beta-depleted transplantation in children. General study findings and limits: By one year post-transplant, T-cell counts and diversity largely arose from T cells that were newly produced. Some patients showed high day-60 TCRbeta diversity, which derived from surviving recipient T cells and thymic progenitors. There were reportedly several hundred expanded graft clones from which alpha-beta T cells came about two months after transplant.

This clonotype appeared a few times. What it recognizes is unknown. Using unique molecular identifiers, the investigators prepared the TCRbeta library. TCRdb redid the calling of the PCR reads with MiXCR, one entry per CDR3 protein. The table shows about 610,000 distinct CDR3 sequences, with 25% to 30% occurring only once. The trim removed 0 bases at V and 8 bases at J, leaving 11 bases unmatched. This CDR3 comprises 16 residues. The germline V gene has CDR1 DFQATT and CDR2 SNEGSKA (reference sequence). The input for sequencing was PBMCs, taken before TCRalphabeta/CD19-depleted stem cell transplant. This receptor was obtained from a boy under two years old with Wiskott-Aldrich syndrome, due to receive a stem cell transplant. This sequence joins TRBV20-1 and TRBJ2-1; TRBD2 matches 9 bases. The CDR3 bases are TGCAGTGCTAGAGATCGGTTGCGCGGGAGGGGGGATGAGCAGTTCTTC. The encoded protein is CSARDRLRGRGDEQFF.